Sequencing of this T cell receptor (beta chain) was carried out in a study of blood T cell repertoires in COVID-19. Study-level background: Donors in the United States, Italy and Spain gave samples during acute or convalescent COVID-19. Sources were T cells, B-cell-depleted T cells, or PBMCs; the material itself was cDNA or gDNA.

Authors' analysis steps: The authors estimated nucleated cell counts from reference gene primer amplification. Measured with immunoSEQ multiplex PCR; TCRdb has only the in-frame clones, and not every one. The DNA gave D and trimming, while V, J and clone size come from that table. The sample has some 170,000 clones, under 90% seen once. Germline V gene data show CDR1 as SNHLY and CDR2 as FYNNEI. The junction had 7 bases not matched to a gene; V was cut back by 4 bases and J by 3 bases. CDR3 length: 15 amino acids. The chain carries TRBV2 and TRBJ1-1; 8 bases are a match to TRBD1. This clonotype was sampled from a woman of 80 years or more with acute or convalescent COVID-19. Sequencing input: peripheral blood. The CDR3 DNA sequence: TGTGCCAGCAGTGGGACAGGGAGTAAAGACACTGAAGCTTTCTTT. Amino acids: CASSGTGSKDTEAFF.